This record looks at one T cell receptor beta chain sequence and its context. Clones were read by immunoSEQ multiplex PCR, and TCRdb kept only the in-frame ones, dropping some. The sample contains just under 50,000 clones, over 80% of which appear only once. The CDR3 extends over 11 amino acids. Per the germline V gene, CDR1 is DFQATT and CDR2 is SNEGSKA (reference sequence). The V and J ends lost 4 bases and 5 bases respectively, with 8 bases between them. The data are from a study of T cell changes during pregnancy in multiple sclerosis. The rearrangement uses TRBV20-1 and TRBJ1-1, with D unclear. The sequencing here drew on CD8+ T cells from peripheral blood mononuclear cells, taken after pregnancy. The TCR comes from a female donor with multiple sclerosis, enrolled in a pregnancy study. The CDR3 sequence: CSAKYGTEAFF. For the CDR3, the DNA is TGCAGTGCTAAATACGGGACTGAAGCTTTCTTT.